This is a list of T cell receptor beta chains from one sample in a study of CD8 T cells in ankylosing spondylitis. TCRdb ran MiXCR on the 5' RACE reads and lists one entry per CDR3 protein. The sample lists 270,000 or so distinct CDR3 sequences; more than 15% were seen once. The sequenced material came from blood, either unsorted or a sorted T cell fraction (not recorded which). Source of these receptors: a male donor with ankylosing spondylitis or in good health (not recorded which). CDR3s include the opening cysteine and the closing phenylalanine or tryptophan. D genes are given only for firm matches. A row's size may be missing; if present it is once, few, many or a size class.

>TRBJ2-3|NA|TRBV3-1|NA
TGTGCCACCTGCCCCGGGGAGTTCGAGACAGATACGCAGTATTTT
CATCPGEFETDTQYF
>TRBJ2-1|NA|TRBV20-1|NA
TGCAGTGCTAAGGCGGAGAGCTCCTACAATGAGCAGTTCTTC
CSAKAESSYNEQFF
>TRBJ2-7|NA|TRBV7-3|NA
TGTGCCAACAAGGGGGACCAGAGCGAGCAGTACTTC
CANKGDQSEQYF
>TRBJ2-2|NA|TRBV7-9|TRBD1
TGTGCCAGCAGCTCGAGGGGGCCCTCCACCGGGGAGCTGTTTTTT
CASSSRGPSTGELFF
>TRBJ2-1|NA|TRBV7-2|TRBD2
TGTGCCAGCAGCTTAGTAGCGGGCCCCCTCAATGAGCAGTTCTTC
CASSLVAGPLNEQFF
>TRBJ2-7|NA|TRBV7-9|TRBD1
TGTGCCAGCAGATCCGGGACAGGGGTCGAGCAGTACTTC
CASRSGTGVEQYF
>TRBJ2-7|NA|TRBV13|TRBD2
TGTGCCAGCAGCTCGGGCGGGAGGCTCAACGAGCAGTACTTC
CASSSGGRLNEQYF
>TRBJ2-7|NA|TRBV4-2|NA
TGTGCCAGCAGCCAAGACGTCTACGAGCAGTACTTC
CASSQDVYEQYF
>TRBJ2-3|few|TRBV4-3|NA
TGCGCCAGCAGTCCCGGGAGTGGGGATACGCAGTATTTT
CASSPGSGDTQYF
>TRBJ2-3|NA|TRBV5-1|NA
TGCGCCAGCAGCTTGGACTTTCTTCTTACAGATACGCAGTATTTT
CASSLDFLLTDTQYF
>TRBJ2-3|few|TRBV19|TRBD2
TGTGCCAGTAGTATAGGGCTAGCGGGAGGAACAGATACGCAGTATTTT
CASSIGLAGGTDTQYF
>TRBJ2-2|NA|TRBV5-1|NA
TGCGCCAGCAGCCCTACTAGCCGGGACACCGGGGAGCTGTTTTTT
CASSPTSRDTGELFF
>TRBJ1-2|NA|TRBV29-1|NA
TGCAGCGTTGAAGTTCTGGACGCCTTTATAAACTATGGCTACACCTTC
CSVEVLDAFINYGYTF
>TRBJ2-1|many|TRBV20-1|TRBD2
TGCAGTGCTAGAGATGTAACTAGCGGGAGCGTTGAGCAGTTCTTC
CSARDVTSGSVEQFF
>TRBJ2-3|few|TRBV6-5|TRBD2
TGTGCCAGCAGTTTAGGACTAGCAACAGATACGCAGTATTTT
CASSLGLATDTQYF
>TRBJ2-4|NA|TRBV29-1|TRBD2
TGCAGCGTTGAGCTAGCGGGACCAATCAGTCGGTTAGCCAAAAACATTCAGTACTTC
CSVELAGPISRLAKNIQYF
>TRBJ2-7|NA|TRBV5-1|TRBD2
TGCGCCAGCAGCTTGGAATCCCTAGCGGGGAACGAGCAGTACTTC
CASSLESLAGNEQYF
>TRBJ2-5|NA|TRBV29-1|NA
TGCAGCGTCCCCCGACCAAACCAAGAGACCCAGTACTTC
CSVPRPNQETQYF
>TRBJ2-2|few|TRBV20-1|NA
TGCAGTGCCTGGCAGGACACCGGGGAGCTGTTTTTT
CSAWQDTGELFF
>TRBJ2-3|NA|TRBV28|NA
TGTGCCAGCAGTCTCCCTGGCTCCCTAGCCCCCAACCCCCCAGATACGCAGTATTTT
CASSLPGSLAPNPPDTQYF
>TRBJ1-2|NA|TRBV6-5|TRBD1
TGTGCCAGCAGTCACGGGACAGGGGGCATTGGCTACACCTTC
CASSHGTGGIGYTF
>TRBJ2-7|few|TRBV2|TRBD2
TGTGCCAGCAGTGAAACAGCGGGAGTGTACGAGCAGTACTTC
CASSETAGVYEQYF
>TRBJ2-2|few|TRBV5-6|NA
TGTGCCAGCAGCGTGTATGGCACCGGGGAGCTGTTTTTT
CASSVYGTGELFF
>TRBJ2-1|NA|TRBV20-1|NA
TGCAGTGCGACGGGATTAGCGACGTACAATGAGCAGTTCTTC
CSATGLATYNEQFF
>TRBJ2-7|few|TRBV27|TRBD1
TGTGCCAGCAGAGCCCTATTGGACAGGGCCTACGAGCAGTACTTC
CASRALLDRAYEQYF
>TRBJ2-1|NA|TRBV2|TRBD1
TGTGCCAGCAGTCCCCGGGACAGGGGTCTTGGAGAGCAGTTCTTC
CASSPRDRGLGEQFF
>TRBJ2-1|NA|TRBV29-1|NA
TGCAGCGTTGAAGGGAACGGTGAGCAGTTCTTC
CSVEGNGEQFF